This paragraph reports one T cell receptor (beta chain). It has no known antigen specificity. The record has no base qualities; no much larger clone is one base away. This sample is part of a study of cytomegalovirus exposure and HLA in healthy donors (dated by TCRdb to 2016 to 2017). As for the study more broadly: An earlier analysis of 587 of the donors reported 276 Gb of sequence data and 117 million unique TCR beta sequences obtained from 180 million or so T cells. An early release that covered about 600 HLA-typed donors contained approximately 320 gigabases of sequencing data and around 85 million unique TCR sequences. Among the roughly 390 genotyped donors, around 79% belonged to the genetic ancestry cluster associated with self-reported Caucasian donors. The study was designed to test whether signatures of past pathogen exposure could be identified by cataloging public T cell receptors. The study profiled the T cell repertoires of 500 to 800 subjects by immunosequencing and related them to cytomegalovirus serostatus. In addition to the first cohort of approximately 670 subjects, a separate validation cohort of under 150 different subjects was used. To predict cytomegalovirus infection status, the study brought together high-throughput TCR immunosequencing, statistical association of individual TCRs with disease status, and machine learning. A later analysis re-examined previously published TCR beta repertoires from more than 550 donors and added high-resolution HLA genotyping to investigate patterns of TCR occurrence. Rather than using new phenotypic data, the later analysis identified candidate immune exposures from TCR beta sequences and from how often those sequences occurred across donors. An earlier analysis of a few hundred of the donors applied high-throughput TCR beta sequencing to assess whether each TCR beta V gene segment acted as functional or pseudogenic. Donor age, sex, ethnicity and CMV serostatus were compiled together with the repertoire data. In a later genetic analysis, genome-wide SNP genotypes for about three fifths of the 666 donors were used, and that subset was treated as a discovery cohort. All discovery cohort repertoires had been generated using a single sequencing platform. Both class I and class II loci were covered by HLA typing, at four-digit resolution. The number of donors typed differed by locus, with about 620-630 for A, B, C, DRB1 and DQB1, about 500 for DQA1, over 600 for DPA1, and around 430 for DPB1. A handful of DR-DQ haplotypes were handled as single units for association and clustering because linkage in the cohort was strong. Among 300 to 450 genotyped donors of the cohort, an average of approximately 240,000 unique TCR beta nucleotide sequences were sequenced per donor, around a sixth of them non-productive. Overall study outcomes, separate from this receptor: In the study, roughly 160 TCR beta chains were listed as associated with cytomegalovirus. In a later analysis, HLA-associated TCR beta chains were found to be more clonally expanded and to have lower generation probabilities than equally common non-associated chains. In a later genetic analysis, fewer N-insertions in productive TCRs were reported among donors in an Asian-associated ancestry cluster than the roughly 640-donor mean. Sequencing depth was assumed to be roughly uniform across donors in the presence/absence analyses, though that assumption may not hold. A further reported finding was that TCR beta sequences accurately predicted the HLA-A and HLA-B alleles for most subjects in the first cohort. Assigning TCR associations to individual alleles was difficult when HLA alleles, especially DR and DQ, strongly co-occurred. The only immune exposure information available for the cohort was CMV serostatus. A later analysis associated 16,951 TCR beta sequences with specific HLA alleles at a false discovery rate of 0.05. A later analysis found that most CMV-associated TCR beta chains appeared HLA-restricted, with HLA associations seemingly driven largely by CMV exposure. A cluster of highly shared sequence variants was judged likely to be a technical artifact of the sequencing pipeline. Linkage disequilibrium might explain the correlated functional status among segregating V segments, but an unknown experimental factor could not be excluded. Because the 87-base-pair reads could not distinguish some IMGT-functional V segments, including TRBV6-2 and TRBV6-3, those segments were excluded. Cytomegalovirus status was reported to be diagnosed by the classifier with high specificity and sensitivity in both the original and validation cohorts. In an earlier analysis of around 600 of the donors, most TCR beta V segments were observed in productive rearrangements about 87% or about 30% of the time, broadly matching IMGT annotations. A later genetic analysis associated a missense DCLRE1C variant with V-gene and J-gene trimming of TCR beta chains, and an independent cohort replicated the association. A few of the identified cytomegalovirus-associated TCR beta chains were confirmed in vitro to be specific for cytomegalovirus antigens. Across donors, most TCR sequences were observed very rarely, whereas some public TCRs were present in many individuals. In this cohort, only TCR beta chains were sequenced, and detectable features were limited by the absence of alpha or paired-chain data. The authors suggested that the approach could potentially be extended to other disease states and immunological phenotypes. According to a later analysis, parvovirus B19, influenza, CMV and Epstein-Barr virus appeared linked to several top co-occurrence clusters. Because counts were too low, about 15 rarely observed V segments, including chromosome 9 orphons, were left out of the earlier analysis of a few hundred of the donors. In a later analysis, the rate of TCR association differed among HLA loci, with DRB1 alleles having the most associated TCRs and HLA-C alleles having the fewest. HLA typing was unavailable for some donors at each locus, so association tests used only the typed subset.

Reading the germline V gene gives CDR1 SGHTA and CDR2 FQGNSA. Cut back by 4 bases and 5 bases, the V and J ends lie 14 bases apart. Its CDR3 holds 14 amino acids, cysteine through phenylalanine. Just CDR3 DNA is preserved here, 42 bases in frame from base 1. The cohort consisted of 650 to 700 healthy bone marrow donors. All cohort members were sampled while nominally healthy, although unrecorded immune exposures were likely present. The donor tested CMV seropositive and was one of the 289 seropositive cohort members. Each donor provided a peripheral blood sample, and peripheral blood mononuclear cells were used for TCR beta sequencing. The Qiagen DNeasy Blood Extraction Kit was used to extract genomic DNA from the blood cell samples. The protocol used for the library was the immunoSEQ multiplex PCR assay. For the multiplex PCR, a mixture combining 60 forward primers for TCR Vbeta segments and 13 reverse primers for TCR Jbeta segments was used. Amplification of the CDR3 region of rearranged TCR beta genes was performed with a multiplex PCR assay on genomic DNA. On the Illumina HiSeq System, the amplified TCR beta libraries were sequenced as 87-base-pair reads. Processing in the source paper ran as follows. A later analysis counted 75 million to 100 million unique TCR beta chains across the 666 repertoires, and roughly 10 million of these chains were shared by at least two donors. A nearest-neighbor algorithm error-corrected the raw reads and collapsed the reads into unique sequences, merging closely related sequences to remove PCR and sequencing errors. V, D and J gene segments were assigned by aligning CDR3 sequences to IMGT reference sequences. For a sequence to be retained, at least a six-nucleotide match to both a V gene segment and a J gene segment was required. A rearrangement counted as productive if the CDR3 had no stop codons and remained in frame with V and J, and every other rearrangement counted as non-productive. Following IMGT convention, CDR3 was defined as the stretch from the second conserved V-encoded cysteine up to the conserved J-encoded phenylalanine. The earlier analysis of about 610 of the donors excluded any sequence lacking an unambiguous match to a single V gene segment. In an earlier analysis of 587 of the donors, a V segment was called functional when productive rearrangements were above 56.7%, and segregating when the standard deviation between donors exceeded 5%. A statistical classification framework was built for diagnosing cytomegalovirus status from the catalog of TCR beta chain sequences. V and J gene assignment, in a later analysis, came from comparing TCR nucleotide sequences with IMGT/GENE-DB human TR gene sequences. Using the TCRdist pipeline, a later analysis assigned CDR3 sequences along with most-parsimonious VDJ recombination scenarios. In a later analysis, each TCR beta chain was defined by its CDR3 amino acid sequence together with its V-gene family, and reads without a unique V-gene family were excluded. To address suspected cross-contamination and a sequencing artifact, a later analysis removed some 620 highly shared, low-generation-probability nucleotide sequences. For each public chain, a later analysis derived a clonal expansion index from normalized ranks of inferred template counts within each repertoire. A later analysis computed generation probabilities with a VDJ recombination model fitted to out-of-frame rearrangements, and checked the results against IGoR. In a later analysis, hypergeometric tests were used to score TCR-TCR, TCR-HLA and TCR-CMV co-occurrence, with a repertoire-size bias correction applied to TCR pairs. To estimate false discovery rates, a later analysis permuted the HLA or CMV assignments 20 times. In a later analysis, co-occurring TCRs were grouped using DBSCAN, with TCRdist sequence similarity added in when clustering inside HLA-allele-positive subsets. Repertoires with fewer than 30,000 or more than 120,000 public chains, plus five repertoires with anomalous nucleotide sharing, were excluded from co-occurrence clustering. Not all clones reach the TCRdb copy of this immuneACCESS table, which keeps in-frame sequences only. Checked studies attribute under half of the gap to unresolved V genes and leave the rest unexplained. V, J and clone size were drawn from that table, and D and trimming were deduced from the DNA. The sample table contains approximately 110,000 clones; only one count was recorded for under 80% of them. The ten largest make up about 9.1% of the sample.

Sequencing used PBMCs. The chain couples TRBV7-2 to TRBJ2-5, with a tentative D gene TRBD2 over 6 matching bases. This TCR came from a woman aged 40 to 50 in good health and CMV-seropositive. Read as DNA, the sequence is TGTGCCAGCAGCTCCTCCCCCGCGGGGGAGACCCAGTACTTC. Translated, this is CASSSSPAGETQYF.